The 20 T cell receptor beta chains presented below share a single source sample, sequenced in a study of T cells in Graves' hyperthyroidism and ophthalmopathy. TCR beta CDR3 regions were amplified from RNA. The HTBI primer set served for first-round RT-PCR of the TCR CDR3. Via MiXCR, TCRdb re-called the multiplex PCR reads, giving one row per CDR3 protein. Found here are around 190,000 distinct CDR3 sequences, less than 20% of them singletons; the top ten hold 53%. Material: blood. The receptor source for this set is a woman aged 50 to 65 with Graves' hyperthyroidism.

This clonotype was picked up a small number of times. The genes are TRBV14 and TRBJ1-2; D remains unclear. Germline V gene sequence: CDR1 SGHDN, CDR2 FVKESK. V was clipped by 1 base and J by 3 bases, with 9 bases between them. This CDR3 contains 14 residues. DNA of the CDR3: TGTGCCAGCAGCCAAGTTGGGCAGTACTATGGCTACACCTTC. It specifies CASSQVGQYYGYTF.

This clonotype was detected a few times. CDR3 loop: CASSSTGYYEQYF. The DNA for the CDR3 is TGTGCCAGCAGTTCGACAGGTTACTACGAGCAGTACTTC. V is TRBV27 and J is TRBJ2-7; tentative D call: TRBD1 (6 bases). Germline loops: CDR1 MNHEY, CDR2 SMNVEV (reference sequence). This CDR3 has 13 residues. V gave up 4 bases and J gave up 3 bases, with 10 bases separating them.

There are many counts of this clonotype. The chain carries TRBV20-1 and TRBJ1-2; the D is unclear. V lost 0 bases, J lost 2 bases, and 7 bases lay in between. Germline V gives CDR1 DFQATT, CDR2 SNEGSKA (reference sequence). The CDR3 loop spans 13 amino acids. For the CDR3, the DNA is TGCAGTGCTAGAGAGAGGACGAACTATGGCTACACCTTC. This translates into CSARERTNYGYTF.

Many counts were recorded for this clonotype. The J gene is TRBJ1-4, the V gene TRBV7-8; 7 bases line up with TRBD1. Germline CDR1 is SGHVS and CDR2 is FQNEAQ. This CDR3 has 14 residues. J gave up 3 bases and V 4 bases, and 2 bases lay outside the gene matches. The CDR3 DNA reads TGTGCCAGCAGCTCACAGGGGCCTAATGAAAAACTGTTTTTT. Its translation: CASSSQGPNEKLFF.

The chain recombines TRBV24-1 with TRBJ2-5, with D perhaps matching TRBD1 or TRBD2 (5 bases each). The CDR3 length is 15 residues. Trimming took 7 bases from V and 4 from J, leaving 18 bases between them. Per germline, CDR1 KGHDR and CDR2 SFDVKD. The CDR3: CATSKVGTGAETQYF. CDR3 in DNA: TGTGCCACCAGCAAAGTAGGGACCGGGGCAGAGACCCAGTACTTC.

This clonotype has a count of ten or more. The chain combines TRBV6-5 with TRBJ2-7, with D possibly TRBD1 on 6 matching bases. The CDR3 length is 14 residues. Trimming removed 0 bases at V and 6 bases at J, with 12 bases between. Germline V lookup: CDR1 MNHEY, CDR2 SVGAGI. CDR3 coding DNA: TGTGCCAGCAGTTACTCGACAGGTGGTGTCGAGCAGTACTTC. It translates to CASSYSTGGVEQYF.

This clonotype was counted at least ten times. The V gene is TRBV11-1, the J gene TRBJ1-1; D unclear. Looked up from germline, CDR1 is SGHAT and CDR2 is FQDESV (reference sequence). The CDR3 extends over 15 amino acids. Trimming took 0 bases from V and 2 from J, leaving 10 bases between them. The CDR3 DNA is TGTGCCAGCAGCTTAGCGCTATCGGTTAACACTGAAGCTTTCTTT. Amino acid sequence: CASSLALSVNTEAFF.

This clonotype was seen more than once but under ten times. The J gene is TRBJ2-7, the V gene TRBV6-1, with D possibly TRBD1 on 5 matching bases. V lost 3 bases to trimming and J lost 2 bases, with 14 bases between them. CDR3 length: 15 amino acids. Looked up from germline, CDR1 is MNHNS and CDR2 is SASEGT. In DNA, the CDR3 is TGTGCCAGCAGTGAGTCCCGGACATCCACCTACGAGCAGTACTTC. Its translation: CASSESRTSTYEQYF.

Points on this clonotype: Just one base apart from a much larger clone, this may be a read error. The gene calls are TRBV11-2 and TRBJ1-6; D call uncertain. CDR1 is SGHAT and CDR2 is FQNNGV in the germline V gene. The CDR3 is 14 amino acids. V was pared by 7 bases and J by 7 bases, with 14 bases between. This CDR3 is CASNSITGNSPLHF. The CDR3 nucleotides read TGTGCCAGCAACAGTATAACGGGGAATTCACCCCTCCACTTT.

This sequence joins TRBV4-2 and TRBJ2-3; maybe TRBD1 (6 bases). Per germline, CDR1 LGHNA and CDR2 YNFKEQ. Trimming pared 2 bases from V and 3 bases from J, leaving 21 bases between. CDR3 length: 18 residues. The CDR3 DNA sequence: TGTGCCAGCAGCCAACTCGCTCGGGGAAAGGGGGAAACAGATACGCAGTATTTT. This codes for CASSQLARGKGETDTQYF.

This clonotype has only a few counts. The CDR3 DNA is TGTGCCAGCAGCTCCGGACAGGGCTATCAAGAGACCCAGTACTTC. Residues: CASSSGQGYQETQYF. V and J are TRBV7-6 and TRBJ2-5; 8 nucleotides agree with TRBD1. CDR3 size: 15 residues. Germline CDR1 reads SGHVS; CDR2 reads FNYEAQ. The J segment lost 2 bases and the V segment lost 4 bases, leaving 6 bases of the junction unmatched. The complete variable domain, with remaining parts taken from reference TRBV7-6 and TRBJ2-5, reads GAGVSQSPRYKVTKRGQDVALRCDPISGHVSLYWYRQALGQGPEFLTYFNYEAQQDKSGLPNDRFSAERPEGSISTLTIQRTEQRDSAMYRCASSSGQGYQETQYFGPGTRLLVL.

This chain links TRBV3-1 with TRBJ2-2; D gene ambiguous. The germline V and J ends were trimmed by 2 bases and 6 bases, with 1 base remaining between them. CDR1 and CDR2 (germline): LGHDT, YNNKEL (reference sequence). The CDR3 contains 11 residues. The CDR3: CASSQSGELFF. For the CDR3, the DNA is TGTGCCAGCAGCCAATCCGGGGAGCTGTTTTTT. Supplemented by reference TRBV3-1 and TRBJ2-2, the full variable domain reads DTAVSQTPKYLVTQMGNDKSIKCEQNLGHDTMYWYKQDSKKFLKIMFSYNNKELIINETVPNRFSPKSPDKAHLNLHINSLELGDSAVYFCASSQSGELFFGEGSRLTVL.

This clonotype has ten or more counts. This chain joins TRBV5-1 and TRBJ1-4, with D possibly matching TRBD1 (6 bases). V dropped 2 bases and J dropped 5 bases, with 10 bases sitting between them. The CDR3 is 14 amino acids. Per germline, CDR1 SGHRS and CDR2 YFSETQ. CDR3 loop: CASSFRGRNEKLFF. The CDR3 bases are TGCGCCAGCAGCTTCAGGGGAAGGAATGAAAAACTGTTTTTT. Drawing the rest from reference TRBV5-1 and TRBJ1-4, the complete variable domain is KAGVTQTPRYLIKTRGQQVTLSCSPISGHRSVSWYQQTPGQGLQFLFEYFSETQRNKGNFPGRFSGRQFSNSRSEMNVSTLELGDSALYLCASSFRGRNEKLFFGSGTQLSVL.

Many counts were recorded for this clonotype. This sequence joins TRBV7-9 and TRBJ2-3; 11 nucleotides align to TRBD2. Trimming cost V 2 bases and J 3 bases; bases outside gene matches: 7. The CDR3 is 17 amino acids. The V gene's germline CDR1 is SEHNR and CDR2 FQNEAQ (reference sequence). This CDR3 reads CASSLMASGRSTDTQYF. The CDR3 DNA reads TGTGCCAGCAGCTTAATGGCTAGCGGGAGGAGTACAGATACGCAGTATTTT.

The V call is TRBV5-6, the J call TRBJ2-5; 7 bases are a match to TRBD1. From germline, CDR1 is SGHDT and CDR2 YYEEEE. The CDR3 extends over 14 amino acids. V gave up 5 bases and J gave up 3 bases; unmatched junction bases: 7. The CDR3 DNA follows: TGTGCCAGCAGTGAGACAGGGTTTAAAGAGACCCAGTACTTC. Translating it yields CASSETGFKETQYF.

This clonotype was counted between two and nine times. V gene TRBV4-1 combines with J gene TRBJ2-3; the D is unclear. The V end lost 4 bases, the J end lost 1 base, and 9 bases lay between the germline ends. The germline V gene has CDR1 MGHRA and CDR2 YSYEKL. This CDR3 is 14 amino acids long. Here the CDR3 DNA reads TGCGCCAGCAGCCTAACTGAACGCACAGATACGCAGTATTTT. Its translation is CASSLTERTDTQYF.

This clonotype was counted ten times or more. The chain employs TRBV30 and TRBJ1-6, with a weak D call TRBD1 (6 bases). Per germline, CDR1 GTSNPN and CDR2 SVGIG (reference sequence). There are 14 residues in the CDR3. Trimming left V 2 bases short and J 9 bases short, with 14 bases between. CDR3: CAWSPQGGGSPLHF. As DNA, the CDR3 is TGTGCCTGGAGTCCACAGGGCGGAGGTTCACCCCTCCACTTT. The variable domain in full, with the rest retrieved from reference TRBV30 and TRBJ1-6, is SQTIHQWPATLVQPVGSPLSLECTVEGTSNPNLYWYRQAAGRGLQLLFYSVGIGQISSEVPQNLSASRPQDRQFILSSKKLLLSDSGFYLCAWSPQGGGSPLHFGNGTRLTVT.

The table lists this clonotype with a few counts. The genes are TRBV19 and TRBJ2-3, with D tentatively TRBD2 (6 bases). V lost 5 bases and J lost 6, with 24 bases in between. Germline V gene sequence: CDR1 LNHDA, CDR2 SQIVND (reference sequence). The CDR3 consists of 17 residues. CDR3 coding DNA: TGTGCCAGTAGTCTGAACCGGGGGACCCGCGCGATGGATACGCAGTATTTT. Its translation is CASSLNRGTRAMDTQYF.

This sequence joins TRBV20-1 and TRBJ2-5, with 10 positions matching TRBD2. Germline CDR1 and CDR2: DFQATT and SNEGSKA (reference sequence). V lost 1 base and J lost 2; bases outside the gene matches: 4. The CDR3 sequence is 15 residues long. Here the CDR3 reads CSARVVAGGQETQYF. The CDR3 DNA reads as TGCAGTGCTAGAGTTGTAGCGGGAGGACAAGAGACCCAGTACTTC.

This clonotype has just a few counts. The V gene is TRBV7-6, the J gene TRBJ2-7; 7 bases are a match to TRBD1. The CDR3 consists of 16 residues. Germline assignment: CDR1 SGHVS and CDR2 FNYEAQ. After removal of 4 bases from V and 1 base from J, the junction contained 10 bases not matched to a gene. CDR3 in amino acids: CASSWGTDQPSYEQYF. In nucleotides, the CDR3 is TGTGCCAGCAGCTGGGGGACAGATCAACCATCCTACGAGCAGTACTTC.